This T cell receptor (beta chain) is from a study of OX40 agonist ivuxolimab in advanced cancers. With respect to the entire study: Ivuxolimab, which targeted the costimulatory receptor OX40 (CD134), was an agonistic, fully human IgG2 monoclonal antibody. Among the roughly 50 dose-escalation patients, some 19 had hepatocellular carcinoma, some 15 melanoma, 9 renal cell carcinoma and 9 head and neck cancer. Intravenous ivuxolimab was administered to patients every 2 weeks at six dose levels: 0.01, 0.1, 0.3, 1.5, 3 and 10 mg/kg. Partial responses occurred in three dose-escalation patients: two with cutaneous melanoma and one with hepatocellular carcinoma. The paper covers the monotherapy dose-escalation part of the phase I ivuxolimab trial, which included N ≈ 50 patients. The dose-escalation cohort was 82.7% male with a mean age of roughly 60 years, ranging from roughly 23 to 85. Peripheral TCRbeta sequencing aimed to test whether ivuxolimab altered TCR sequence diversity and caused clonal T-cell expansion. Prior anti-PD-1, anti-PD-L1 or anti-CTLA-4 therapy was permitted, and 35% to 40% of dose-escalation patients had received checkpoint inhibitors. The full study reports these points: On average, CD8+ T cells showed more expanded clones than CD4+ T cells after ivuxolimab. At doses of 0.1 to 3.0 mg/kg, clonal expansion of both CD4+ and CD8+ T cells in blood was seen between baseline and week 6. Low levels of normalized T-cell clonal expansion were also seen in some nonresponding patients. Partial responders in the 0.1-3.0 mg/kg groups had among the lowest normalized peripheral clonal expansion, especially among CD8+ T cells. The antigen specificity of the clonally expanded peripheral T cells was not determined.

V loses 10 bases, J loses 6 bases, and the germline ends lie 17 bases apart. The germline V gene (reference sequence) yields SGHNT for CDR1 and YYREEE for CDR2. The CDR3 contains 13 residues, cysteine and phenylalanine counted. The kept DNA is CDR3 alone, 39 bases in frame from the first base. The trial excluded patients who had a history of autoimmune disease or who were on systemic immunosuppression. Peripheral blood for TCR sequencing was drawn from every dose cohort at baseline, at cycle 4 day 1 and at cycle 7 day 1. Samples came from an open-label, multicenter, first-in-human phase I dose-escalation trial of ivuxolimab. Adults with locally advanced or metastatic melanoma, renal cell carcinoma, hepatocellular carcinoma or head and neck squamous cell carcinoma were enrolled in the trial. Before TCR sequencing, CD4+ and CD8+ T cells were separately sorted from peripheral blood. For sequencing of the TCRbeta CDR3 region, genomic DNA was extracted from the sorted cells. The immunoSEQ Assay was used for sequencing of TCRbeta CDR3 regions. TCRdb retrieved this table from immuneACCESS and kept in-frame rearrangements only. Not all clones are present; in checked studies, unresolved V genes account for under half, and no reason is known for the remainder. A total of around 64,000 clones appear in this sample, over 80% of them only once. 0.37% of the sample comes from the top ten.

This clone was counted only a few times. What this receptor recognizes is not known. The input lacks base qualities; no much larger clone sits a single base away. The chain was built from TRBV5-4 and TRBJ1-5, and the D gene may be TRBD1, 5 bases matching. The sequence was collected from an adult with an advanced solid tumor such as melanoma, head and neck, liver or kidney cancer. The source material was CD4+ or CD8+ T cells sorted from blood, sampled in a trial of the OX40 agonist ivuxolimab. The CDR3 loop reads CASQAGFTQPQHF. The DNA sequence is TGTGCCTCTCAAGCAGGGTTCACTCAGCCCCAGCATTTT.